The 3 T cell receptor beta chains listed next were all sequenced from one sample in a study of shared clonotypes between healthy human individuals. Naive CD8 populations comprised CD45RO-negative cells positively selected for CCR7, excluding terminally differentiated effector memory CD45RA+ cells. Profiling relied on immunoSEQ multiplex PCR, and the TCRdb table lists in-frame clones only, not all of them. The sample contains approximately 810,000 clones, 80% to 95% of which appear only once. Material: naive CD8+ T cells sorted from blood. The receptor source for this set is a man younger than 40 in good health.

DNA of the CDR3: TGTGCCAGCAGCTTCGCTAGCGGATCCTACGAGCAGTACTTC. Residues: CASSFASGSYEQYF. The chain links TRBV7-9 to TRBJ2-7; TRBD2 matches at 7 bases. Trimming cost V 3 bases and J 1 base; bases outside gene matches: 3. CDR1 is SEHNR and CDR2 is FQNEAQ in the germline V gene (reference sequence). The CDR3 has 14 amino acids. The full variable domain, its missing parts supplied by reference TRBV7-9 and TRBJ2-7, is DTGVSQNPRHKITKRGQNVTFRCDPISEHNRLYWYRQTLGQGPEFLTYFQNEAQLEKSRLLSDRFSAERPKGSFSTLEIQRTEQGDSAMYLCASSFASGSYEQYFGPGTRLTVT.

The gene calls are TRBV6-5 and TRBJ2-7, with D perhaps TRBD2 (5 bases). The ends were cut back, 6 bases at V and 0 bases at J, with 9 bases in the middle. The CDR3 sequence is 13 residues long. Germline values: CDR1 MNHEY, CDR2 SVGAGI. The CDR3 region is CASSHTSSYEQYF. The CDR3 DNA follows: TGTGCCAGCAGCCATACTAGCTCCTACGAGCAGTACTTC.

This clone was seen more than once but under ten times. This chain links TRBV27 with TRBJ1-1, with 9 bases aligning to TRBD1. CDR1 and CDR2 from the germline V gene are MNHEY and SMNVEV (reference sequence). The length of the CDR3 is 13 residues. Germline trimming cut 0 bases from V and 10 bases from J; bases unmatched to any gene: 3. The chain's CDR3 is CASSLSRTGAAFF. The CDR3 DNA reads as TGTGCCAGCAGTTTATCCCGGACAGGGGCAGCTTTCTTT.